This entry describes one T cell receptor beta chain. Its antigen is as yet unknown. The junction departs from germline at one end; a sequencing error may be responsible. Per the germline V gene, CDR1 is SGHTA and CDR2 is FQGTGA. The CDR3 consists of 14 residues. 60 Vbeta and 13 Jbeta primers were used in PCR. Only in-frame clones appear in the TCRdb table, and some are missing; sequencing was by immunoSEQ multiplex PCR. The sample lists 40,000 to 55,000 clones; about four fifths were seen once. This specimen comes from a study of cytomegalovirus exposure and HLA in healthy donors. Study findings and constraints: Earlier analysis found most TCR beta V segments productive about 87% or about 30% of the time. In a later analysis, TCR beta V- and J-gene trimming showed a link to a missense DCLRE1C variant. Most sequenced TCRs were rare (though some public TCRs occurred in many donors). A later analysis found common viral pathogens apparently linked to several of the most significant clusters.

The sample consisted of PBMCs. The origin of this receptor is a boy between 10 and 17 years old in good health and CMV-seropositive. The chain combines TRBV7-3 with TRBJ2-1, with TRBD1 matching over 7 bases. The CDR3 is CASSLTTGDNEQFF. In DNA, the CDR3 is TGTGCCAGCAGCCTAACAACAGGGGACAATGAGCAGTTCTTC.